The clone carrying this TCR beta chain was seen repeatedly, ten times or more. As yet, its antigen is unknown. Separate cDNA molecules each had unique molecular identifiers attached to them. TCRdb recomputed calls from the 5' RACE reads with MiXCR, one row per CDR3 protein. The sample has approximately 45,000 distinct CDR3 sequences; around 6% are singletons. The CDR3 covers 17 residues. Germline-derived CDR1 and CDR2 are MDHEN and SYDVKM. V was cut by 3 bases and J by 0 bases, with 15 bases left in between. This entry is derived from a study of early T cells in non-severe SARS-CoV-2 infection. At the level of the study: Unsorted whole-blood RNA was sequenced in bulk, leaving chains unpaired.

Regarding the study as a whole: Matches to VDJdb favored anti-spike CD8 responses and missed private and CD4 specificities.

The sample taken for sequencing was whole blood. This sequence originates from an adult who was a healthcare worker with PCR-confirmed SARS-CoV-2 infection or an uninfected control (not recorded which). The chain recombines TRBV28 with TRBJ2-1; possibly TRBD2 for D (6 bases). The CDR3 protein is CASSFPRRGDSYNEQFF. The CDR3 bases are TGTGCCAGCAGTTTCCCCCGCCGCGGGGACTCCTACAATGAGCAGTTCTTC.